This T cell receptor (beta chain) was recovered during a study of beta chain features in type 1 diabetes. Expressed TCRB transcripts were sequenced, since all the RNA that had been isolated was reverse transcribed. The method was immunoSEQ multiplex PCR; TCRdb's version includes in-frame clones alone and lacks a portion of them. The table includes 300,000 to 450,000 clones, around 10% detected once. Comment on this clone: Its antigen is currently unknown.

Blood was collected once per donor into heparin, averaging approximately 110 mL. Study-level findings and limits: When Type 1 diabetes patients were examined, their TCRB CDR3s proved moderately but significantly shorter in all four CD4+ subsets.

Trimming took off 3 bases at V and 5 bases at J, with 20 bases between the two ends. The germline CDR1 and CDR2 sequences are SGHTA and FQGNSA. The CDR3 consists of 16 residues. This TCR derives from a man between 25 and 39 years old with type 1 diabetes. This chain joins TRBV7-2 and TRBJ2-7, with D possibly TRBD2 on 5 matching bases. The specimen sequenced was central memory CD4+ T cells from blood. The chain's CDR3 is CASSLDLAYRGHEQYF. In nucleotides, the CDR3 is TGTGCCAGCAGCTTGGACCTTGCTTACAGAGGGCACGAGCAGTACTTC.